The clone carrying this TCR beta chain was detected only once. This specimen belongs to a study of blood T cell repertoires in COVID-19. Study-level background: Samples representing acute and convalescent COVID-19 were sourced from the United States, Italy and Spain. Sample material is recorded as cDNA or gDNA derived from T cells, B-cell-depleted T cells, or PBMCs.

CDR1 and CDR2 from the germline V gene are MNHEY and SVGAGI. The CDR3 is made up of 15 amino acids. The V end lost 6 bases, the J end lost 3 bases, and 17 bases lay between the germline ends. In the source study's methods: How many nucleated cells were present was estimated from reference gene primer amplification. Clones were read by immunoSEQ multiplex PCR, and TCRdb kept only the in-frame ones, dropping some. V, J and clone size are taken as reported in that table, and D and trimming were inferred from the DNA itself. The sample shows roughly 100,000 clones, 82% of them seen only once. The gene calls are TRBV6-5 and TRBJ2-5, with D perhaps TRBD2 (6 bases). The sample consisted of peripheral blood. The source of this sequence is a man older than 75 with acute or convalescent COVID-19. The CDR3 reads CASRYVADLKETQYF. The CDR3 nucleotides are TGTGCCAGCAGATACGTAGCGGACCTCAAAGAGACCCAGTACTTC.